This passage covers 4 T cell receptor beta chains from one sample sequenced in a study of T-cell memory formation after mild COVID-19. In TCRdb, the 5' RACE reads were re-called with MiXCR into one record per CDR3 protein. Seen here are roughly 180,000 distinct CDR3 sequences, around 10% observed once, and the top ten hold 3.5% to 4%. Specimen: PBMCs or a T cell subset sorted from them (not recorded which). The receptors originated from a man younger than 30 who had mild COVID-19 (a few samples of this study predate the infection). Cell type and time point are not known.

The chain recombines TRBV20-1 with TRBJ2-1; D remains unclear. Germline CDR1 is DFQATT and CDR2 is SNEGSKA (reference sequence). This CDR3 region has 15 residues. Trimming cost V 1 base and J 9 bases, with 19 bases left between them. CDR3 nucleotides: TGCAGTGCTAGAGTCCCACTCTCGGGCCCTAGTGAGCAGTTCTTC. Encoded protein: CSARVPLSGPSEQFF.

This clonotype was detected a few times. The chain uses TRBV20-1 and TRBJ1-1; possibly TRBD1 for D (6 bases). The CDR3 runs to 15 residues. CDR1 is DFQATT, CDR2 SNEGSKA, per germline (reference sequence). Trimming cost V 0 bases and J 4 bases, with 15 bases left between them. The CDR3 region has the DNA TGCAGTGCTAGAGATGCCGGGGGCAGGGTCACTGAAGCTTTCTTT. Protein: CSARDAGGRVTEAFF.

Many counts were recorded for this clonotype. The V call is TRBV18, the J call TRBJ2-7; D ambiguous. The V gene lost 2 bases and the J gene lost 5 bases, with 10 bases spanning the gap. CDR3 length equals 13 residues. The V gene's germline CDR1 is KGHSH and CDR2 LQKENI. CDR3 DNA sequence: TGTGCCAGCTCACCAAGCCCAGGAAACGAGCAGTACGTC. Amino acid sequence: CASSPSPGNEQYV.

CDR3: CASSWRTGGIGQPQHF. The DNA for the CDR3 is TGTGCCAGCAGCTGGAGGACTGGGGGCATCGGTCAGCCCCAGCATTTT. This rearrangement joins TRBV5-8 to TRBJ1-5; possible D gene TRBD1, 6 bases. Germline V gene data show CDR1 as SGHTS and CDR2 as YDEGEE. This CDR3 region has 16 residues. The V and J ends lost 3 bases and 6 bases respectively, with 19 bases between them.